This T cell receptor (beta chain) was captured in a study of T cells in Graves' hyperthyroidism and ophthalmopathy. This clonotype was detected ten times or more. Its antigen is not identified. Study-wide points: In the blood, most expanded thyroid clonotypes above 0.001 appeared as well.

TCR beta CDR3 sequences were amplified from RNA transcripts. Researchers ran a first-round RT-PCR on the TCR CDR3 using the HTBI primer set. TCRdb processed the multiplex PCR reads anew with MiXCR; each CDR3 protein has one entry. The sample has 400,000 to 550,000 distinct CDR3 sequences; less than 25% are singletons. Source material: blood. This TCR was sampled from a woman aged 25-40 years with Graves' ophthalmopathy.

CDR3 in DNA: TGTGCCAGCAGCCAAGAGCCGGGGACAACCTCGAACACTGAAGCTTTCTTT. Protein product: CASSQEPGTTSNTEAFF. The rearrangement joins TRBV3-1 to TRBJ1-1, with a possible D match to TRBD1 (6 bases). The germline V and J ends were trimmed by 0 bases and 1 base, with 15 bases remaining between them. The CDR3 runs 17 residues. The germline V gene encodes CDR1 LGHDT and CDR2 YNNKEL (reference sequence).